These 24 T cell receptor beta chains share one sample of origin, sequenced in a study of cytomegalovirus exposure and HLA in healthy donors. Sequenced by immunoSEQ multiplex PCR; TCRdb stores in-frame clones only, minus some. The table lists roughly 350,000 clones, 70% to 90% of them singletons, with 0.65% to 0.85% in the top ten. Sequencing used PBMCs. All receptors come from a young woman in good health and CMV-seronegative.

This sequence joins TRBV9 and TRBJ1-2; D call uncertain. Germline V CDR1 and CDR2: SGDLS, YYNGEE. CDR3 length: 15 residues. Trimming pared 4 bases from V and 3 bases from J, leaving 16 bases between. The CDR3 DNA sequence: TGTGCCAGCAGCTCGAGTGGAGTCTATTACTATGGCTACACCTTC. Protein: CASSSSGVYYYGYTF.

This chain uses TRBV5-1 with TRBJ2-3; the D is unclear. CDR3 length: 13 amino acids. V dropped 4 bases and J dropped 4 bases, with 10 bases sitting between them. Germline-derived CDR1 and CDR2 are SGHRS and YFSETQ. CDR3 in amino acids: CASSPRSPDTQYF. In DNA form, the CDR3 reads TGCGCCAGCAGCCCACGGAGCCCAGATACGCAGTATTTT.

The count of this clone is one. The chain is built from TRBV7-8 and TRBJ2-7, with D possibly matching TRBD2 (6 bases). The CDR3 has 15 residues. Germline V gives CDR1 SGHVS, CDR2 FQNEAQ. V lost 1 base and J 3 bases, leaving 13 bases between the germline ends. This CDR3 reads CASSLVEGMSYEQYF. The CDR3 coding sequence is TGTGCCAGCAGCTTAGTGGAGGGTATGAGCTACGAGCAGTACTTC.

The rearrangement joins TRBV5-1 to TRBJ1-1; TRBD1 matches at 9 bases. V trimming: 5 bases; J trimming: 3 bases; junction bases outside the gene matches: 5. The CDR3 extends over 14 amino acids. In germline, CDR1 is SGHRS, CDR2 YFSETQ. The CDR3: CASRPDRGYTEAFF. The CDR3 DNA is TGCGCCAGCAGACCGGACAGGGGCTACACTGAAGCTTTCTTT.

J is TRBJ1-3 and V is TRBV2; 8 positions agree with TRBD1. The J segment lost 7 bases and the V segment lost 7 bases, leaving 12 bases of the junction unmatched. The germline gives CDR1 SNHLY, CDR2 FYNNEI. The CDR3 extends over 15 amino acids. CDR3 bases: TGTGCCAGCAAGGAATCAGGGGGCGCATGGAACACCATATATTTT. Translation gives CASKESGGAWNTIYF. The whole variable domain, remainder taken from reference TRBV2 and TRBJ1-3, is EPEVTQTPSHQVTQMGQEVILRCVPISNHLYFYWYRQILGQKVEFLVSFYNNEISEKSEIFDDQFSVERPDGSNFTLKIRSTKLEDSAMYFCASKESGGAWNTIYFGEGSWLTVV.

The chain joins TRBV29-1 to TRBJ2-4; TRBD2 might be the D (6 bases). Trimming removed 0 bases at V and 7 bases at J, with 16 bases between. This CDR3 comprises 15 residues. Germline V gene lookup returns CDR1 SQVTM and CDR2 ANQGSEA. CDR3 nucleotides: TGCAGCGTTGAAGATAAGGGGACTTTTTTTAACATTCAGTACTTC. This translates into CSVEDKGTFFNIQYF.

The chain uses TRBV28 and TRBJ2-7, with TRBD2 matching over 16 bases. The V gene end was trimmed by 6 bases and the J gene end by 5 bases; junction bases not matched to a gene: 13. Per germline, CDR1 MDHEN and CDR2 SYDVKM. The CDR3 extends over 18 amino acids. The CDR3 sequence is CASSPPGLAGGLSDEQYF. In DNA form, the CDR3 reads TGTGCCAGCAGCCCCCCGGGACTAGCGGGAGGGCTTTCCGACGAGCAGTACTTC.

The CDR3 sequence is CASSDGTNRHTDTQYF. CDR3 nucleotide sequence: TGTGCCAGCAGCGACGGGACTAACCGCCACACAGATACGCAGTATTTT. This chain uses TRBV7-6 with TRBJ2-3; 7 bases align to TRBD2. Germline V gives CDR1 SGHVS, CDR2 FNYEAQ. Trimming took 5 bases from V and 2 from J; bases not matched to a gene: 10. The CDR3 is made up of 16 amino acids. The complete variable domain, with remaining parts taken from reference TRBV7-6 and TRBJ2-3, reads GAGVSQSPRYKVTKRGQDVALRCDPISGHVSLYWYRQALGQGPEFLTYFNYEAQQDKSGLPNDRFSAERPEGSISTLTIQRTEQRDSAMYRCASSDGTNRHTDTQYFGPGTRLTVL.

The CDR3: CASSLQGPNTEAFF. The CDR3 DNA sequence: TGTGCCAGCAGCTTACAGGGTCCCAACACTGAAGCTTTCTTT. This sequence joins TRBV5-4 and TRBJ1-1; D is perhaps TRBD1 (6 bases). The CDR3 sequence is 14 residues long. Per germline, CDR1 SGHNT and CDR2 YYREEE (reference sequence). Between the trimmed V and J ends, which lost 2 bases and 2 bases, there was a span of 10 bases.

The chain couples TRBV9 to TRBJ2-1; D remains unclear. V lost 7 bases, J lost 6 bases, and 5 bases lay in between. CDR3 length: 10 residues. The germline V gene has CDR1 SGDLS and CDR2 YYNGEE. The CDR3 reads CASAGNEQFF. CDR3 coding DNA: TGTGCCAGCGCAGGCAATGAGCAGTTCTTC.

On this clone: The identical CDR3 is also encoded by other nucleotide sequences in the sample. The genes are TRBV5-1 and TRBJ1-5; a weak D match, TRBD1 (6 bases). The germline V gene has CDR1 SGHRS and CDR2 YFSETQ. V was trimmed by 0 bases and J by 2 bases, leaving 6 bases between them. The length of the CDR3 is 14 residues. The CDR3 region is CASSLAGGNQPQHF. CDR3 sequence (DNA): TGCGCCAGCAGCTTGGCAGGGGGCAATCAGCCCCAGCATTTT.

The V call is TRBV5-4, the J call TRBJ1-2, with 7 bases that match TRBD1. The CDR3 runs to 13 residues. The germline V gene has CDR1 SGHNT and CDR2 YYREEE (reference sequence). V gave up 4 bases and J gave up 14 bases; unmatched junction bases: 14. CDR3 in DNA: TGTGCCAGCAGCACAGGGACAGCGAGCCTGGGGACCTTC. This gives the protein CASSTGTASLGTF.

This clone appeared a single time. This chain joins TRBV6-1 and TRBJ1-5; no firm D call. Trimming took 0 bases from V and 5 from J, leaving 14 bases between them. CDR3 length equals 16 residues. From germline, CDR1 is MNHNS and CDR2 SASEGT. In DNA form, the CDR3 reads TGTGCCAGCAGTGAAGCGCTTCTGCAGGTTTATCAGCCCCAGCATTTT. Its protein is CASSEALLQVYQPQHF.

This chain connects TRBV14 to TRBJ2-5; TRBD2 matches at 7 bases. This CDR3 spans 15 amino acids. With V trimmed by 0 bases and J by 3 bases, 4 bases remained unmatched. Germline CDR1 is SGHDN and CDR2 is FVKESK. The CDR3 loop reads CASSQDTGLEETQYF. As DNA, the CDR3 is TGTGCCAGCAGCCAAGATACAGGACTAGAAGAGACCCAGTACTTC.

The CDR3 sequence: CASSVRSRLAEETQYF. The CDR3 DNA sequence: TGTGCCAGCAGTGTCCGCTCGCGACTAGCGGAAGAGACCCAGTACTTC. The rearrangement joins TRBV2 to TRBJ2-5, with 9 bases lining up with TRBD2. This CDR3 has 16 amino acids. Germline V gives CDR1 SNHLY, CDR2 FYNNEI. The junction had 9 bases not matched to a gene; V was cut back by 4 bases and J by 3 bases.

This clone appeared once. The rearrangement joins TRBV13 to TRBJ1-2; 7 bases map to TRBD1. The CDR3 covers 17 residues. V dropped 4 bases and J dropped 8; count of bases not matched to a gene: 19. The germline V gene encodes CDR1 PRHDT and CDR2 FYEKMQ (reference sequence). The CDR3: CASSSTGLGSGYEGYTF. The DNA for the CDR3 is TGTGCCAGCAGCTCGACAGGGTTGGGATCTGGGTACGAAGGCTACACCTTC.

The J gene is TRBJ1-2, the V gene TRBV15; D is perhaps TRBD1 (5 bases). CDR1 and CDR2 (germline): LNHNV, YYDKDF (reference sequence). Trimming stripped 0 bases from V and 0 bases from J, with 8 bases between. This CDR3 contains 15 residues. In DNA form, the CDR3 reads TGTGCCACCAGCAGAGAAGGGGATACTAACTATGGCTACACCTTC. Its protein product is CATSREGDTNYGYTF. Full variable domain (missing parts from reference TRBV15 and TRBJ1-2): DAMVIQNPRYQVTQFGKPVTLSCSQTLNHNVMYWYQQKSSQAPKLLFHYYDKDFNNEADTPDNFQSRRPNTSFCFLDIRSPGLGDTAMYLCATSREGDTNYGYTFGSGTRLTVV.

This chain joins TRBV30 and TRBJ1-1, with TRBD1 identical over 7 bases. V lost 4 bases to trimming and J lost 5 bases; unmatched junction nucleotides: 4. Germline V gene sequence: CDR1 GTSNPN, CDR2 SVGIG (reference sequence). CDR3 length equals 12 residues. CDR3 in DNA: TGTGCCTGGAACAGACAGGGTACTGAAGCTTTCTTT. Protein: CAWNRQGTEAFF.

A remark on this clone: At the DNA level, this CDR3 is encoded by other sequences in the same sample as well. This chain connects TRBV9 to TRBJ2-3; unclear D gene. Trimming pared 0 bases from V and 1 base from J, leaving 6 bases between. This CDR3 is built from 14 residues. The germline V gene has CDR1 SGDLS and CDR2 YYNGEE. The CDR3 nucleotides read TGTGCCAGCAGCGTAGTGGCAGGCACAGATACGCAGTATTTT. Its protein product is CASSVVAGTDTQYF. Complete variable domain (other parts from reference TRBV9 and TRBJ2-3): DSGVTQTPKHLITATGQRVTLRCSPRSGDLSVYWYQQSLDQGLQFLIQYYNGEERAKGNILERFSAQQFPDLHSELNLSSLELGDSALYFCASSVVAGTDTQYFGPGTRLTVL.

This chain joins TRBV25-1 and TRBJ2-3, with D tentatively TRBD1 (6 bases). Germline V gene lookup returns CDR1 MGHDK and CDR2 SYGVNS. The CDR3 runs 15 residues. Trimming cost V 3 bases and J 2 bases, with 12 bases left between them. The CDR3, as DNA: TGTGCCAGCAGTGATCTCCAGGGGTACACAGATACGCAGTATTTT. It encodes CASSDLQGYTDTQYF.

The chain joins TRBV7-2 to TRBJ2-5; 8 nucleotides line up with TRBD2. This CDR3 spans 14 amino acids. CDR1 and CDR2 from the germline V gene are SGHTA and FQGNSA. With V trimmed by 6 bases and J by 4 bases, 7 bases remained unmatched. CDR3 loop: CASSSRTSRETQYF. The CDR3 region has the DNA TGTGCCAGCAGTTCTCGGACTAGCCGAGAGACCCAGTACTTC.

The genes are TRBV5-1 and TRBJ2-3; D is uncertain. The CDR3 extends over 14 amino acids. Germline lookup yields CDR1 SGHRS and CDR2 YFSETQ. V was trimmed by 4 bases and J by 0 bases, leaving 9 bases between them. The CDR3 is CASSREASTDTQYF. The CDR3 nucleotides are TGCGCCAGCAGCCGCGAAGCGAGCACAGATACGCAGTATTTT.

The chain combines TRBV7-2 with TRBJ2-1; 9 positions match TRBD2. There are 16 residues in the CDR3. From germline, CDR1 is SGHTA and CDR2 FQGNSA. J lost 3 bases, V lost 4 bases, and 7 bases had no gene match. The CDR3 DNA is TGTGCCAGCAGCTGGGGAGGTAGCGGGAGCTACAATGAGCAGTTCTTC. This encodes CASSWGGSGSYNEQFF.

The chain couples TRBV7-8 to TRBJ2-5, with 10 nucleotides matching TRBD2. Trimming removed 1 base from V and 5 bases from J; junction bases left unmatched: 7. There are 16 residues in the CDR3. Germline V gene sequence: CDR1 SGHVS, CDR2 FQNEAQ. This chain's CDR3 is CASSLGGTSVMETQYF. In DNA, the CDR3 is TGTGCCAGCAGCTTAGGAGGGACTAGCGTCATGGAGACCCAGTACTTC.